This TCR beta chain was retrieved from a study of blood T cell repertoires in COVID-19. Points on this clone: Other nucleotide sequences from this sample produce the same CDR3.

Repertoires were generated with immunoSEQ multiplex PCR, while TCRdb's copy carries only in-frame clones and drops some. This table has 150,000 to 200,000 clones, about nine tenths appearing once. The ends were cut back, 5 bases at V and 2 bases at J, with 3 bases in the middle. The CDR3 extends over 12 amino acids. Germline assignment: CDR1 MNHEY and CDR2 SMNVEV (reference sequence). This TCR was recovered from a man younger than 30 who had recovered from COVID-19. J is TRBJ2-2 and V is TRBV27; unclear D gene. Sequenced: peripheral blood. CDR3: CASSPNTGELFF. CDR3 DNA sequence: TGTGCCAGCAGTCCTAACACCGGGGAGCTGTTTTTT.